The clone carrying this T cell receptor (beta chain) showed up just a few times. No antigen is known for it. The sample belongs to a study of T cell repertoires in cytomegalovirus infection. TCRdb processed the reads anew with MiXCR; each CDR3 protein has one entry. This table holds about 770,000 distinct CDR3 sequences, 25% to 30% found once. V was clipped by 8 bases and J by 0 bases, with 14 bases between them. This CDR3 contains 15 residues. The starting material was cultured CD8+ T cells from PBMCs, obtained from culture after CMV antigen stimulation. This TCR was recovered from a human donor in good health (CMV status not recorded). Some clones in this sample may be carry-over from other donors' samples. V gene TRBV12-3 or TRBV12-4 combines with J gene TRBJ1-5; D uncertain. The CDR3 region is CASAVGQSSNQPQHF. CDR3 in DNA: TGTGCCAGCGCCGTGGGCCAGTCTAGCAATCAGCCCCAGCATTTT.